Listed below are T cell receptor beta chains from one sample, sequenced in a study of read filtering for tumor transcriptome and immune sequencing. TCRdb independently ran MiXCR on the reads; one entry per CDR3 protein. The sample carries 45,000 to 55,000 distinct CDR3 sequences, around a fifth recorded once. Sequenced material: a population of CD138-negative cells sorted from bone marrow. Receptors were obtained from a donor over 35 with multiple myeloma. CDR3s leave out the opening cysteine and the closing phenylalanine or tryptophan. Each record gives: V gene, J gene, CDR3 protein.

TRBV12-3/TRBV12-4	TRBJ1-1	ASSFSHGGTEAF
TRBV5-1	TRBJ1-1	ASSQTGQPSHTEAF
TRBV7-2	TRBJ2-1	ASSSGVDNEQF
TRBV5-1	TRBJ2-1	ASSLAGANNEQF
TRBV12-3/TRBV12-4	TRBJ1-1	ASSFLLAGGTGAF
TRBV12-5	TRBJ1-2	ASGYRDSYGYT
TRBV5-1	TRBJ2-1	ASRPLGLGAREQF
TRBV6-1	TRBJ2-2	ASSVGTGELF
TRBV6-2/TRBV6-3	TRBJ2-7	ASSAHSYEQY
TRBV28	TRBJ2-5	ASSSLETQY
TRBV3-1	TRBJ1-5	ASSQVNQPQH
TRBV29-1	TRBJ1-4	SVLGGQGGEKLF
TRBV12-3/TRBV12-4	TRBJ1-1	ASSGRVGGTEAF
TRBV29-1	TRBJ2-2	SVLSPNTGELF
TRBV29-1	TRBJ1-4	SAPGQGNEKLF
TRBV12-3/TRBV12-4	TRBJ2-3	ASSSRLQGGDTQY
TRBV6-2/TRBV6-3	TRBJ2-7	ASRADRDLSSYEQY
TRBV2	TRBJ2-1	ASRPGQGSYNEQF
TRBV6-6	TRBJ2-7	ASSYTGPTLAGGLYEQY
TRBV11-2	TRBJ2-7	ASSLIGGYPYEQY
TRBV11-2	TRBJ2-3	ASSPRTSGGLGTQY
TRBV20-1	TRBJ2-1	SASLAGLYNEQF
TRBV6-5	TRBJ2-1	ASRELAVYNEQF
TRBV11-2	TRBJ2-1	ASSLGVVSNEQF
TRBV15	TRBJ2-1	ATSTGRTNEQF
TRBV5-1	TRBJ2-1	ASAAGGLNEQF
TRBV7-2	TRBJ2-1	ASSLPSNEQF
TRBV5-4	TRBJ1-1	ASSPVGTPNTEAF
TRBV10-3	TRBJ1-5	AISEGQARQKPQH
TRBV21-1	TRBJ2-3	ASSKAGAGRPSRTDTQY
TRBV19	TRBJ2-1	ASSIRTGPENEQF
TRBV18	TRBJ1-1	ASSFVGTGLGSTEAF
TRBV24-1	TRBJ2-6	ATGGTGTGSGANVLT
TRBV11-2	TRBJ2-1	ACSVGTGEQF
TRBV2	TRBJ2-2	ASTRTAGELF
TRBV2	TRBJ2-5	ASTNPGGTRQETQY
TRBV12-3/TRBV12-4	TRBJ1-5	ASGDRDNQPQH
TRBV7-8	TRBJ2-5	ASSLEDPGETQY
TRBV6-2/TRBV6-3	TRBJ2-1	ATTVFNEQF
TRBV28	TRBJ1-5	ASSRATGSSNQPQH
TRBV2	TRBJ2-1	ASSPSGSNEQF
TRBV20-1	TRBJ2-2	SAREGTYRSLF
TRBV5-1	TRBJ2-5	ASSLTPLQGSGQETQY
TRBV20-1	TRBJ2-7	SARAGATYEQY
TRBV29-1	TRBJ2-5	SVEIGAKETQY
TRBV24-1	TRBJ2-1	ATSDPDRAIGSYNEQF
TRBV19	TRBJ2-3	AIQWGGTQY
TRBV6-2/TRBV6-3	TRBJ2-7	ASSRRGGYEQY
TRBV20-1	TRBJ1-1	SALDGNTEAF